This T cell receptor (beta chain) derives from a study of blood T cells in healthy people across ages. Only a few counts were recorded for this clonotype. V shed 5 bases and J shed 5 bases, with 15 bases lying between them. Looked up from germline, CDR1 is SEHNR and CDR2 is FQNEAQ (reference sequence). The CDR3 runs to 14 residues. For the second PCR, which ran for 7 to 11 cycles, a sample-barcoded 5' primer and a J-beta primer mix were used. TCRdb re-derived calls from the 5' RACE reads in MiXCR, one entry per CDR3 protein. The sample lists fewer than 750,000 distinct CDR3 sequences, roughly 48% occurring once.

The clonotype originates from a man older than 75 in good health. Sequencing was carried out using blood. This chain connects TRBV7-9 to TRBJ1-1; the D gene is possibly TRBD1 (6 bases). CDR3 region: CASSPRLQGTEAFF. Written as DNA, the CDR3 is TGTGCCAGCAGCCCGAGATTACAGGGTACTGAAGCTTTCTTT.